This passage covers 24 T cell receptor beta chains from one sample sequenced in a study of CD8 T cells in Susac syndrome. With random hexamers, reverse transcription was performed on about 0.5 to 1 ug of RNA. TCRdb re-called the immunoSEQ multiplex PCR reads through MiXCR, storing one row per CDR3 protein. The repertoire includes about 140,000 distinct CDR3 sequences, 95% of them detected once, and 0.14% sits in the top ten. The sample was CD4+ T cells from PBMCs. The receptor source for this set is a human donor with Susac syndrome.

The V call is TRBV7-8, the J call TRBJ1-1; D call uncertain. Germline V CDR1 and CDR2: SGHVS, FQNEAQ. The CDR3 is 14 amino acids. The V end was cut by 0 bases, the J end by 1 base, with 6 bases between. The CDR3 DNA follows: TGTGCCAGCAGCTTAGCTACAGCGAACACTGAAGCTTTCTTT. It codes for CASSLATANTEAFF.

This chain uses TRBV20-1 with TRBJ1-2; D gene ambiguous. This CDR3 is built from 13 residues. Germline CDR1 is DFQATT and CDR2 is SNEGSKA (reference sequence). V shed 0 bases and J shed 4 bases, with 9 bases lying between them. CDR3 nucleotides: TGCAGTGCTAGAGATCTTTGGGGCTATGGCTACACCTTC. Translating it yields CSARDLWGYGYTF.

The chain has TRBV18 and TRBJ1-1; TRBD1 matches 8 bases. This CDR3 is built from 15 residues. J was trimmed by 5 bases and V by 1 base; bases with no gene match: 6. Germline V gene lookup returns CDR1 KGHSH and CDR2 LQKENI. CDR3 DNA sequence: TGTGCCAGCTCACCACTAGGGACAGGTCTTACTGAAGCTTTCTTT. Amino acid sequence: CASSPLGTGLTEAFF. Together with reference TRBV18 and TRBJ1-1, the CDR3 gives the full variable domain: NAGVMQNPRHLVRRRGQEARLRCSPMKGHSHVYWYRQLPEEGLKFMVYLQKENIIDESGMPKERFSAEFPKEGPSILRIQQVVRGDSAAYFCASSPLGTGLTEAFFGQGTRLTVV.

The chain employs TRBV9 and TRBJ1-6, with TRBD1 matching over 9 bases. With V trimmed by 0 bases and J by 6 bases, 4 bases remained unmatched. Germline CDR1 is SGDLS and CDR2 is YYNGEE. This CDR3 spans 16 amino acids. The CDR3 spells CASSVGRDRVNSPLHF. The CDR3 DNA is TGTGCCAGCAGCGTAGGTCGGGACAGGGTTAATTCACCCCTCCACTTT.

This clonotype was detected only once. The CDR3 loop reads CASSSQGIMSPLHF. DNA for the CDR3: TGTGCCAGCAGTTCCCAGGGGATCATGTCACCCCTCCACTTT. This rearrangement joins TRBV12-3 or TRBV12-4 to TRBJ1-6; possible D gene TRBD1, 6 bases. Trimming shortened V by 4 bases and J by 10 bases, and 14 bases separated the two germline ends. The CDR3 length is 14 residues.

The gene calls are TRBV20-1 and TRBJ1-5; D is perhaps TRBD1 (5 bases). CDR3 length: 13 residues. Trimming removed 5 bases at V and 1 base at J, with 9 bases between. The germline gives CDR1 DFQATT, CDR2 SNEGSKA (reference sequence). CDR3 in DNA: TGCAGTGCTGGGGGAGGGAGCAATCAGCCCCAGCATTTT. This sequence encodes CSAGGGSNQPQHF.

V and J are TRBV4-1 and TRBJ2-7; 8 bases map to TRBD2. The J segment lost 6 bases and the V segment lost 0 bases, leaving 7 bases of the junction unmatched. CDR3 length equals 15 residues. CDR1 and CDR2 (germline): MGHRA, YSYEKL. This CDR3 is CASSQDSGGSIEQYF. The CDR3 DNA sequence: TGCGCCAGCAGCCAAGATTCGGGGGGGAGCATCGAGCAGTACTTC.

The chain joins TRBV29-1 to TRBJ2-3, with 9 positions matching TRBD1. The germline CDR1 and CDR2 sequences are SQVTM and ANQGSEA. V lost 7 bases and J lost 5; bases outside the gene matches: 7. The CDR3 has 13 residues. Here the CDR3 reads CSAGQGRGDTQYF. Here the CDR3 DNA reads TGCAGCGCAGGACAGGGGCGAGGAGATACGCAGTATTTT.

The chain couples TRBV30 to TRBJ2-6; TRBD2 might be the D (7 bases). V was cut by 0 bases and J by 15 bases, with 12 bases left in between. Looked up from germline, CDR1 is GTSNPN and CDR2 is SVGIG (reference sequence). This CDR3 region has 12 residues. CDR3 coding DNA: TGTGCCTGGAGTGTAGGGGGGGGAGCCCTGACTTTC. Protein: CAWSVGGGALTF.

V usage is TRBV4-3 and J usage is TRBJ1-5; no firm D call. The CDR3 extends over 15 amino acids. Trimming took off 0 bases at V and 7 bases at J, with 13 bases between the two ends. The germline gives CDR1 LGHNA, CDR2 YSLEER. CDR3 nucleotide sequence: TGCGCCAGCAGCCAAGATTCCGGGTCCATCCAGCCCCAGCATTTT. Amino acids: CASSQDSGSIQPQHF.

As to this clonotype: One end of the junction varies from germline; a read error may be responsible. The rearrangement uses TRBV9 and TRBJ2-5; D unclear. Germline-derived CDR1 and CDR2 are SGDLS and YYNGEE. The CDR3 covers 15 residues. DNA of the CDR3: TGTGCCAGCAGCCCCACGACTGAGCGCCAAGGGACCCAGTACTTC. It is translated as CASSPTTERQGTQYF. The variable domain in full, completed from reference TRBV9 and TRBJ2-5, reads DSGVTQTPKHLITATGQRVTLRCSPRSGDLSVYWYQQSLDQGLQFLIQYYNGEERAKGNILERFSAQQFPDLHSELNLSSLELGDSALYFCASSPTTERQGTQYFGPGTRLLVL.

The rearrangement joins TRBV30 to TRBJ2-7; TRBD2 matches at 7 bases. Germline V gives CDR1 GTSNPN, CDR2 SVGIG (reference sequence). The J segment lost 3 bases and the V segment lost 2 bases, leaving 4 bases of the junction unmatched. The CDR3 has 13 amino acids. CDR3 region: CAWSKGEGYEQYF. For the CDR3, the DNA is TGTGCCTGGAGTAAAGGGGAGGGCTACGAGCAGTACTTC. Complete variable domain (other parts from reference TRBV30 and TRBJ2-7): SQTIHQWPATLVQPVGSPLSLECTVEGTSNPNLYWYRQAAGRGLQLLFYSVGIGQISSEVPQNLSASRPQDRQFILSSKKLLLSDSGFYLCAWSKGEGYEQYFGPGTRLTVT.

The chain joins TRBV27 to TRBJ1-5; a possible D gene is TRBD1 (5 bases). The CDR3 is 15 amino acids. V was clipped by 2 bases and J by 0 bases, with 8 bases between them. Germline CDR1 reads MNHEY; CDR2 reads SMNVEV (reference sequence). In DNA form, the CDR3 reads TGTGCCAGCAGTTTAGAGGGGTATAGCAATCAGCCCCAGCATTTT. Residues: CASSLEGYSNQPQHF.

This clonotype was detected once. This chain links TRBV30 with TRBJ2-5, with TRBD2 matching 9 bases. This CDR3 has 13 amino acids. Germline CDR1 reads GTSNPN; CDR2 reads SVGIG (reference sequence). After removal of 3 bases from V and 7 bases from J, the junction contained 6 bases not matched to a gene. CDR3 sequence (DNA): TGTGCCTGGAGAGGTAGCGGGGGTGGGACCCAGTACTTC. This sequence encodes CAWRGSGGGTQYF.

The V and J genes are TRBV14 and TRBJ1-2; the match to TRBD1 covers 9 bases. This CDR3 has 17 amino acids. Per germline, CDR1 SGHDN and CDR2 FVKESK. The V segment lost 1 base and the J segment 2 bases; nucleotides outside the gene matches: 8. The CDR3 DNA sequence: TGTGCCAGCAGCCAAGCGGGACAGGGTTTTGGAAACTATGGCTACACCTTC. It encodes CASSQAGQGFGNYGYTF.

This clonotype was observed a single time. This sequence joins TRBV20-1 and TRBJ2-5; possibly TRBD1 or TRBD2 for D (5 bases each). V lost 7 bases and J lost 5, with 11 bases in between. The CDR3 has 11 residues. Germline CDR1 and CDR2: DFQATT and SNEGSKA (reference sequence). Here the CDR3 DNA reads TGCAGTGTTTATAGGGACGAGACCCAGTACTTC. Residues: CSVYRDETQYF.

This chain links TRBV27 with TRBJ2-5; no reliable D call. From germline, CDR1 is MNHEY and CDR2 SMNVEV (reference sequence). V lost 2 bases, J lost 5 bases, and 15 bases lay in between. CDR3 length equals 15 residues. CDR3 bases: TGTGCCAGCAGTTTAAAGATCTCAGCGTGGGAGACCCAGTACTTC. Translated: CASSLKISAWETQYF.

The chain has TRBV3-1 and TRBJ2-3; unclear D gene. Trimming left V 4 bases short and J 6 bases short, with 11 bases between. CDR3 length equals 13 residues. Germline V gene data show CDR1 as LGHDT and CDR2 as YNNKEL (reference sequence). The CDR3 loop reads CASSRVLGDTQYF. CDR3 DNA: TGTGCCAGCAGCCGGGTCCTCGGGGATACGCAGTATTTT.

The rearrangement links TRBV12-3 or TRBV12-4 to TRBJ2-5; a possible D gene is TRBD2 (5 bases). V lost 3 bases and J lost 5, with 10 bases in between. The CDR3 covers 13 residues. CDR3 loop: CASSFGIAETQYF. Here the CDR3 DNA reads TGTGCCAGCAGTTTTGGGATAGCGGAGACCCAGTACTTC.

V and J are TRBV29-1 and TRBJ1-2, with a possible D match to TRBD1 (6 bases). The germline gives CDR1 SQVTM, CDR2 ANQGSEA. V gave up 6 bases and J gave up 2 bases, with 16 bases separating them. The CDR3 runs to 14 residues. As DNA, the CDR3 is TGCAGCGTGGCCCGGGGGGGCGGAAACTATGGCTACACCTTC. It is translated as CSVARGGGNYGYTF.

The chain couples TRBV20-1 to TRBJ2-1; 9 bases fit TRBD2. Unmatched junction bases numbered 4, after V lost 1 base and J lost 3 bases. Germline CDR1 is DFQATT and CDR2 is SNEGSKA (reference sequence). CDR3 length: 15 residues. DNA of the CDR3: TGCAGTGCTAGAGTCGGCGGGAGGGGCTACAATGAGCAGTTCTTC. It specifies CSARVGGRGYNEQFF.

This chain uses TRBV12-3 or TRBV12-4 with TRBJ1-2, with D uncertain. Trimming removed 1 base from V and 6 bases from J, with 18 bases in between. The CDR3 consists of 16 residues. CDR3 protein: CASSLVFAASEDGYTF. The CDR3 bases are TGTGCCAGCAGTTTAGTTTTCGCGGCGTCCGAGGATGGCTACACCTTC.

This clonotype was detected once. The rearrangement links TRBV16 to TRBJ2-3; tentatively, D is TRBD1 (6 bases). Germline V gene sequence: CDR1 KGHSY, CDR2 FQNENV. The CDR3 runs to 16 residues. V was pared by 4 bases and J by 3 bases, with 17 bases between. CDR3 amino acids: CASSPPTGHKTDTQYF. CDR3 DNA sequence: TGTGCCAGCAGCCCCCCCACGGGACATAAGACAGATACGCAGTATTTT.

The chain combines TRBV7-6 with TRBJ2-1, with unresolved D. The V gene lost 5 bases and the J gene lost 2 bases, with 16 bases spanning the gap. Germline CDR1 is SGHVS and CDR2 is FNYEAQ. This CDR3 spans 16 amino acids. CDR3 DNA: TGTGCCAGCAGCAAAAGACAAACAAGGACCTACAATGAGCAGTTCTTC. The encoded protein is CASSKRQTRTYNEQFF.